The rows below give T cell receptor beta chains drawn from one sample of a study of T-cell memory formation after mild COVID-19. Using its own MiXCR run on the 5' RACE reads, TCRdb lists one record per CDR3 protein. The data hold 350,000 to 500,000 distinct CDR3 sequences, with 23% observed a single time. Sequencing was done on a sample of PBMCs or a T cell subset sorted from them (not recorded which). These receptors came from an adult woman who had mild COVID-19 (a few samples of this study predate the infection). Cell type and time point are not known. CDR3s include the opening cysteine and the closing phenylalanine or tryptophan. Each record gives: clone size, J gene, CDR3 length, D gene, V gene, CDR3 DNA, CDR3 protein. The D gene is left open where the match is weak. Size tells how often a clone was seen (once, few, many) or the class of an expanded clone, and some rows leave it out.

- TRBJ2-3 16 TRBD1 TRBV6-5 TGTGCCAGCAGTTACTCGGGACAGCTGAACACAGATACGCAGTATTTT CASSYSGQLNTDTQYF
once TRBJ2-7 13 - TRBV30 TGTGCCTGGAGTGTAGGGGAGTCCTACGAGCAGTACTTC CAWSVGESYEQYF
few TRBJ1-1 16 - TRBV4-2 TGTGCCAGCAGCCAAGTGATAGACGGGACAACCACTGAAGCTTTCTTT CASSQVIDGTTTEAFF
- TRBJ2-3 15 - TRBV6-6 TGTGCCAGCAGTTACGGGCTAGCTGAAGGGGACACGCAGTATTTT CASSYGLAEGDTQYF
few TRBJ2-3 15 TRBD2 TRBV7-9 TGTGCCAGCAGCTCACAAGCGGGGAGGTCAGATACGCAGTATTTT CASSSQAGRSDTQYF
- TRBJ1-1 14 TRBD1 TRBV27 TGTGCCAGCAGCATACTCGGGACAGGGACTGAAGCTTTCTTT CASSILGTGTEAFF
- TRBJ2-3 17 - TRBV4-2 TGTGCCAGCAGCCCGACAGCCATAGCGGACCGCACAGATACGCAGTATTTT CASSPTAIADRTDTQYF
many TRBJ1-4 15 TRBD1 TRBV5-1 TGCGCCAGCAGCTTGTCGGGACAGGGAAATGAAAAACTGTTTTTT CASSLSGQGNEKLFF
- TRBJ1-1 14 - TRBV24-1 TGTGCCACCAGTGATGGGGGCTGGAACACTGAAGCTTTCTTT CATSDGGWNTEAFF
few TRBJ2-7 15 TRBD2 TRBV7-9 TGTGCCAGCAGCTTAGGACTAGCGGGGAACGACGAGCAGTACTTC CASSLGLAGNDEQYF
- TRBJ2-3 14 - TRBV20-1 TGCAGTGCTAGGCGACCCCACAGCACAGATACGCAGTATTTT CSARRPHSTDTQYF
few TRBJ2-5 16 TRBD2 TRBV11-2 TGTGCCAGCAGCCTGGGACTAGCGGGGGTCGGAGAGACCCAGTACTTC CASSLGLAGVGETQYF
few TRBJ2-5 14 TRBD1 TRBV7-2 TGTGCCAGCAGCTTACCAGGGGGCGGAAAGACCCAGTACTTC CASSLPGGGKTQYF
once TRBJ2-1 15 TRBD2 TRBV2 TGTGCCAGCAGTGATTCCTTAGGACTAGCTAATGAGCAGTTCTTC CASSDSLGLANEQFF
- TRBJ1-1 15 - TRBV25-1 TGTGCCAGCAGGAAAAACTATGGAGGGTACACTGAAGCTTTCTTT CASRKNYGGYTEAFF
few TRBJ1-2 16 - TRBV12-3/TRBV12-4 TGTGCCAGCAGCCTAATGCGGTCATCGGGTAGCTATGGCTACACCTTC CASSLMRSSGSYGYTF
- TRBJ1-1 17 TRBD1 TRBV7-6 TGTGCCAGCAGCTCCGCCGGGACAGGAACCCCGAACACTGAAGCTTTCTTT CASSSAGTGTPNTEAFF
- TRBJ1-5 14 - TRBV10-3 TGTGCCATCAGTACAGAATATAGCAATCAGCCCCAGCATTTT CAISTEYSNQPQHF
few TRBJ2-1 16 - TRBV24-1 TGTGCCACCAGTCTAGGCGGAGGAAACTCCTACAATGAGCAGTTCTTC CATSLGGGNSYNEQFF
few TRBJ2-3 16 TRBD2 TRBV12-3/TRBV12-4 TGTGCCAGCAGCCCGGGGGGGGCCGCACGTGGAGATACGCAGTATTTT CASSPGGAARGDTQYF
few TRBJ2-7 14 TRBD2 TRBV6-2/TRBV6-3 TGTGCCAGCAGCCGACTAGCCGCCGCGTACGAGCAGTACTTC CASSRLAAAYEQYF
- TRBJ2-5 16 TRBD2 TRBV12-3/TRBV12-4 TGTGCCAGCAGTTCCCATGGGACTAGCGGACAAGAGACCCAGTACTTC CASSSHGTSGQETQYF
many TRBJ2-3 16 - TRBV4-1 TGCGCCAGCAGCCAAGATCCTCCCTACCGACGGGATACGCAGTATTTT CASSQDPPYRRDTQYF
- TRBJ1-2 16 TRBD1 TRBV9 TGTGCCAGCAAACCGGGACAGGGGGCCCGGGGGGATGGCTACACCTTC CASKPGQGARGDGYTF
- TRBJ2-3 13 - TRBV29-1 TGCAGCGCACTCCAGAGAGATACAGATACGCAGTATTTT CSALQRDTDTQYF
few TRBJ2-3 11 - TRBV20-1 TGCAGTGCTAGTGTAGCGGATACGCAGTATTTT CSASVADTQYF